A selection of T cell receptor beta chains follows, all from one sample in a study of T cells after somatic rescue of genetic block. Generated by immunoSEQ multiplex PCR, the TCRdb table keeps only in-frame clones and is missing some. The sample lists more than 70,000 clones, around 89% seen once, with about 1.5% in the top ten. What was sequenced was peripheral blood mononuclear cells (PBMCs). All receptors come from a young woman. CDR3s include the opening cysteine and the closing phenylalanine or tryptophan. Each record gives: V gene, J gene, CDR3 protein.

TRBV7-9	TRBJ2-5	CASSFPRAPETQYF
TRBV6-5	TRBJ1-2	CASSPNYGYTF
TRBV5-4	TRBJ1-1	CASSLAGIMNTEAFF
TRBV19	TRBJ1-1	CASSVNRGGNTEAFF
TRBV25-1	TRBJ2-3	CASKGQATDTQYF
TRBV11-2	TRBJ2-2	CASSLLGDTGELFF
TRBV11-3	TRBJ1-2	CASSLAGTPQAHGYTF
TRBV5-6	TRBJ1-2	CASTPDRGSYGYTF
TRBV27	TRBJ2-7	CASSLYSSGRYEQYF
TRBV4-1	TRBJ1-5	CASSLATGTGVQPQHF
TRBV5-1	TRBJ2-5	CASSGIFGASGRETQYF
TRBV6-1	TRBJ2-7	CASSVHSGGLNEQYF